Given below is one T cell receptor (beta chain) in context. Every sample had a minimum of 6 million PBMCs isolated. A J-beta primer mix and a sample-barcoded 5' primer were used in a second PCR of about 7 to 12 cycles. A 12-random-nucleotide template-switch adaptor tagged each cDNA molecule. TCRdb called the 5' RACE reads again in MiXCR, with one record for every CDR3 protein. The profile shows about 1.4 million distinct CDR3 sequences, roughly 64% of them singletons. The data are from a study of blood T cells in healthy people across ages. The CDR3 loop spans 15 amino acids. Trimming removed 5 bases from V and 8 bases from J, with 21 bases in between.

Source material: blood. This receptor was obtained from a man aged 18 to 29 in good health. The V gene is TRBV12-3 or TRBV12-4, the J gene TRBJ1-2, with a tentative D call TRBD1 (5 bases). The CDR3 DNA reads TGTGCCAGCAGTAACCGGGGAACAGGTTTAGGGGGCTACACCTTC. Residues: CASSNRGTGLGGYTF.